This TCR beta chain emerged from a study of cytomegalovirus exposure and HLA in healthy donors. Vbeta (60) and Jbeta (13) primers were used in the PCR. TCRdb's copy holds only in-frame clones and misses some; the assay was immunoSEQ multiplex PCR. The table includes 120,000 to 150,000 clones, approximately 70% detected once. Germline V gene lookup returns CDR1 SQVTM and CDR2 ANQGSEA. V dropped 7 bases and J dropped 5; count of bases not matched to a gene: 6. The CDR3 has 13 amino acids. The material sequenced was PBMCs. The receptor was derived from a woman between 40 and 55 years old in good health and CMV-seronegative. This chain uses TRBV29-1 with TRBJ1-1; 11 bases align to TRBD1. CDR3 in amino acids: CSAPGTGGTEAFF. The CDR3 nucleotides are TGCAGCGCGCCCGGGACAGGGGGGACTGAAGCTTTCTTT.